The sequence of this T cell receptor (beta chain) was determined in a study of blood T cell repertoires in COVID-19 (TCRdb year 2020). Background on the whole study: Collaborator samples came from the United States, Italy and Spain and covered acute and convalescent phases of COVID-19. The material from the prospective study consisted of cDNA or gDNA derived from T cells, B-cell-depleted T cells, or PBMCs. Deeply sampled blood TCRbeta repertoires from subjects exposed to, actively infected with, or recovered from COVID-19 were included in the dataset. A freely available public database, intended as a resource for researchers studying the immune response to SARS-CoV-2, is where the repertoires were released. Samples were obtained from the ongoing ImmuneRACE study (first 160 participants) and from over 1,000 subjects provided by 6 global collaborators. Nearly every sample came with metadata listing a de-identified subject ID, COVID-19 status, age in years and sex. HLA class I and class II types, where available, came from metadata supplied by the sample provider rather than from assay-based typing. On the study overall, not on this receptor specifically: The quantity of clinical and demographic metadata differed by source and by participant and was supplied without curation.

As regards this clone: Its specific antigen is unknown. No clone much larger than this one lies a single base away; base qualities are absent.

Whole blood was collected in K2EDTA tubes by collaborating institutions according to the institutions' own protocols. For TCRbeta analysis, collaborators shipped samples in one of three forms: frozen whole blood, isolated PBMCs, or DNA extracted from either of those sample types. From the cysteine up to the phenylalanine, the CDR3 has a length of 13 residues. Solely the CDR3 DNA is kept, with 39 bases framed from the first base. V and J lose 2 bases and 6 bases, and a span of 10 bases separates them. The germline V gene provides CDR1 MNHEY and CDR2 SVGEGT. TCRbeta CDR3 regions were amplified from genomic DNA by means of the immunoSEQ Assay, a bias-controlled multiplex PCR. The paper's data handling went like this. The number of nucleated cells in each sample was estimated by amplification of reference gene primers within the assay. To quantify the absolute abundance of each unique TCRbeta CDR3 rearrangement, sequence reads were collapsed and filtered. For each sample, productive Simpson clonality was calculated as the square root of Simpson's diversity index across productive rearrangements. In TCRdb, the immuneACCESS table is reduced to in-frame sequences with V and J assigned. These tables do not hold every clone; where another copy was compared, an unresolved V gene accounts for under half, and the others remain unexplained. The DNA gave D and trimming, while V, J and clone size come from that table. The sample table lists about 36,000 clones, around three quarters of them with a count of one. The ten largest clones take up roughly 2% of the sample.

The sequencing input was peripheral blood. The V gene is TRBV6-2 or TRBV6-3 and the J gene is TRBJ1-2; the D gene is perhaps TRBD1, from 6 matching bases. The TCR sequence derives from a man in his 60s with active COVID-19. The DNA reads TGTGCCAGCAGTTACCGGCCAGGGGATGGCTACACCTTC. It is translated as CASSYRPGDGYTF.